This T cell receptor beta chain was sequenced during a study of T cell clones after liver transplantation. Study-wide results and limits: Small, mixed patient groups and varying post-transplant times limit these conclusions.

A remark on this clone: The antigen is not known.

The CDR3 sequence is 14 residues long. V shed 4 bases, J shed 2 bases, and the junction held 1 base outside the gene matches. The germline V gene encodes CDR1 MNHEY and CDR2 SMNVEV (reference sequence). Profiled with immunoSEQ multiplex PCR; TCRdb holds only in-frame clones, not every one. The sample has 95,000 to 110,000 clones; around 80% are singletons. The chain joins TRBV27 to TRBJ1-3, with 8 bases that match TRBD1. The sequencing used CD4+ T cells from blood, collected about 50 months after liver transplant. The sequence was collected from a human patient who received a liver transplant. A share of the T cells may be of graft donor origin. CDR3 residues: CASSSDRAGNTIYF. The CDR3, as DNA: TGTGCCAGCAGTTCGGACAGGGCTGGAAACACCATATATTTT.